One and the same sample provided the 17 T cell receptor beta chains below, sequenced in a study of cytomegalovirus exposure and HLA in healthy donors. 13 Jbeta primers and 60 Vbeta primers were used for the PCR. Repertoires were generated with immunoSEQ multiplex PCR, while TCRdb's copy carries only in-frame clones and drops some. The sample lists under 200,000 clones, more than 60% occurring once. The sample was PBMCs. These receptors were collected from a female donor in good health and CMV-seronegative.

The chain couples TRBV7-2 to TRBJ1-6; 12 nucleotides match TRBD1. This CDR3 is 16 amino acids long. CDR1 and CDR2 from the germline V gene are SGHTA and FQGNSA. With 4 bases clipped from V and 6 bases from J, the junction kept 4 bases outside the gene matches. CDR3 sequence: CASSYRDRGPNSPLHF. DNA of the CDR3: TGTGCCAGCAGCTACCGGGACAGGGGGCCTAATTCACCCCTCCACTTT.

The CDR3 region has the DNA TGTGCCTGGAGTTCCCCCTTAGCCGGACTAGCGGGGGGGCCGGATACGCAGTATTTT. This encodes CAWSSPLAGLAGGPDTQYF. The rearrangement joins TRBV30 to TRBJ2-3; 15 nucleotides align to TRBD2. CDR1 GTSNPN and CDR2 SVGIG come from the germline V gene (reference sequence). Trimming took 2 bases from V and 6 from J; bases not matched to a gene: 15. The CDR3 extends over 19 amino acids.

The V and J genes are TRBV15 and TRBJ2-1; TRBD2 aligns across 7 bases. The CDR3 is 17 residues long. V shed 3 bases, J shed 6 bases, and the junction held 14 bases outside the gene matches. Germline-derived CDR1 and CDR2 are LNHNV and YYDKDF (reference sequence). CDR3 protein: CATSSVLGAGVSNEQFF. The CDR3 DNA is TGTGCCACCAGCAGCGTCCTCGGGGCGGGGGTTTCCAATGAGCAGTTCTTC.

CDR3 residues: CASSPGQGTTEAFF. The CDR3 DNA sequence: TGTGCCAGCTCACCGGGACAGGGGACCACTGAAGCTTTCTTT. The chain joins TRBV18 to TRBJ1-1, with 10 bases aligning to TRBD1. This CDR3 region has 14 residues. CDR1 KGHSH and CDR2 LQKENI come from the germline V gene. V shed 3 bases and J 4 bases; nucleotides not matched to a gene: 2.

The CDR3 nucleotides read TGTGCCAGCTCACCCCGAACACGGGGGGGCGGAAATTCACCCCTCCACTTT. Translating gives CASSPRTRGGGNSPLHF. The gene calls are TRBV18 and TRBJ1-6, with D maybe TRBD1 (6 bases). The germline gives CDR1 KGHSH, CDR2 LQKENI. The ends were cut back, 3 bases at V and 7 bases at J, with 19 bases in the middle. The CDR3 sequence is 17 residues long.

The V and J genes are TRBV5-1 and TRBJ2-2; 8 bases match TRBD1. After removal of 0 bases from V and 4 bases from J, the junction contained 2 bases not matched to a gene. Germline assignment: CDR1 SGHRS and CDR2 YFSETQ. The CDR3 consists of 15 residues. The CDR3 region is CASSLGGQGTGELFF. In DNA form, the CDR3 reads TGCGCCAGCAGCTTGGGCGGACAGGGCACCGGGGAGCTGTTTTTT.

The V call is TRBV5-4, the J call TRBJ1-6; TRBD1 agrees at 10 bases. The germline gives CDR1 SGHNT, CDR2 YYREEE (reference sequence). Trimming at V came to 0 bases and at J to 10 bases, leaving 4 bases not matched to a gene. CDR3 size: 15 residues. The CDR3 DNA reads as TGTGCCAGCAGCTTGGGGACAGGGGGAAGGTCACCCCTCCACTTT. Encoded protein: CASSLGTGGRSPLHF.

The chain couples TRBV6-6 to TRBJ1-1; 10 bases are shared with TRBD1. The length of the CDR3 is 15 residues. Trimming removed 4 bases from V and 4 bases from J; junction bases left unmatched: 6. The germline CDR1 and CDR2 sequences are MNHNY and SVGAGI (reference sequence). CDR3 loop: CASSWGTGVFTEAFF. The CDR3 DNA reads TGTGCCAGCAGTTGGGGGACAGGGGTATTCACTGAAGCTTTCTTT.

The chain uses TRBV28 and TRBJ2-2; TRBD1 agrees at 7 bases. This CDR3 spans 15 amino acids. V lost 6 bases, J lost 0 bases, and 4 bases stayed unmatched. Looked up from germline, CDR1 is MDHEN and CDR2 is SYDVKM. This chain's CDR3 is CASRKGGPNTGELFF. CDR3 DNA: TGTGCCAGCAGAAAAGGGGGCCCGAACACCGGGGAGCTGTTTTTT.

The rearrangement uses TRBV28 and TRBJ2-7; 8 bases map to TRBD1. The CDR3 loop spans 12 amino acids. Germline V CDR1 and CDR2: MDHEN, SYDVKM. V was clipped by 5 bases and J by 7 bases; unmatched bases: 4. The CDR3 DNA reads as TGTGCCAGCAGTGCAGGGGGCAGGGAGCAGTACTTC. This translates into CASSAGGREQYF.

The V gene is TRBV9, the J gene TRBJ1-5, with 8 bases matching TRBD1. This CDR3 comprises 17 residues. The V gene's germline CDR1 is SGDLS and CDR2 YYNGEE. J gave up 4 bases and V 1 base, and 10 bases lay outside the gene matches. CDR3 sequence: CASSVSSGGPINQPQHF. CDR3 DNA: TGTGCCAGCAGCGTATCGTCAGGGGGCCCGATAAATCAGCCCCAGCATTTT.

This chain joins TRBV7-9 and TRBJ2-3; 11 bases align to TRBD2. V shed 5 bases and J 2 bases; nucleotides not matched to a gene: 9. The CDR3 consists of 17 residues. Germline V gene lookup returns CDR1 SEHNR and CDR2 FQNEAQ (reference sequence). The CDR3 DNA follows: TGTGCCAGCAGCCCCCGGCTAGCGGGAGGTACCACAGATACGCAGTATTTT. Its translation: CASSPRLAGGTTDTQYF.

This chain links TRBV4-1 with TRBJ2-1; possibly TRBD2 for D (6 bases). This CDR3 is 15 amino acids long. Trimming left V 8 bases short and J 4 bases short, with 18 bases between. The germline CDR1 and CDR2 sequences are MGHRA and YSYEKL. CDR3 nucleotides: TGCGCCAGCCGGATTGGGGCGGAGGGATACAATGAGCAGTTCTTC. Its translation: CASRIGAEGYNEQFF.

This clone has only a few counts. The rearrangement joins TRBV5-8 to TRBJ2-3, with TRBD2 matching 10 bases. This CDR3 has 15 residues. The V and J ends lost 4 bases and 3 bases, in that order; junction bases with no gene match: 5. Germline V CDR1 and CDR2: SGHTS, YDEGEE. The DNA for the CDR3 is TGTGCCAGCAGCCCGGGACTAGCGTCGACAGATACGCAGTATTTT. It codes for CASSPGLASTDTQYF. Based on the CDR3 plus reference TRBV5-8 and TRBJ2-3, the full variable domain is EAGVTQSPTHLIKTRGQQATLRCSPISGHTSVYWYQQALGLGLQFLLWYDEGEERNRGNFPPRFSGRQFPNYSSELNVNALELEDSALYLCASSPGLASTDTQYFGPGTRLTVL.

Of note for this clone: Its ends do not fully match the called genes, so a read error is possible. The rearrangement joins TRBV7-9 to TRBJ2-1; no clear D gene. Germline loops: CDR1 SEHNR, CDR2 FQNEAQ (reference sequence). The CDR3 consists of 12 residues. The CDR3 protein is CSSSREYNEQFF. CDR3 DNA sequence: TGTTCCAGCAGCCGCGAGTACAATGAGCAGTTCTTC.

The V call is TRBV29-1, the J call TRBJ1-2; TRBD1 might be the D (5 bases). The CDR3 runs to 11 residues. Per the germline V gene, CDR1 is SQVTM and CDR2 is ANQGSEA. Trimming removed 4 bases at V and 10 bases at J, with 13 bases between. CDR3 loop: CSVGQGLHYTF. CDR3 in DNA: TGCAGCGTTGGCCAGGGACTGCACTACACCTTC.

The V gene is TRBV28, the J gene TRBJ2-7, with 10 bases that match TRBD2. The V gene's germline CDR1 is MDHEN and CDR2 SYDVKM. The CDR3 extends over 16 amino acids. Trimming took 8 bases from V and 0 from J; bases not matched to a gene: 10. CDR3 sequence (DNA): TGTGCCAGCTTGGGGCTAGCGGGGGCCCTCTCCTACGAGCAGTACTTC. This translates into CASLGLAGALSYEQYF.